Shown below are 24 T cell receptor beta chains from a single sample sequenced in a study of OX40 agonist ivuxolimab in advanced cancers. Sequencing used immunoSEQ multiplex PCR; TCRdb keeps in-frame clones, though not all of them. This sample has 45,000 to 65,000 clones, with roughly 86% found just once. The source material was CD4+ or CD8+ T cells sorted from blood, sampled in a trial of the OX40 agonist ivuxolimab. The receptors were gathered from an adult with an advanced solid tumor such as melanoma, head and neck, liver or kidney cancer.

This clone was detected only a few times. This chain links TRBV11-2 with TRBJ1-2; no clear D. The CDR3 covers 13 residues. V lost 2 bases and J 8 bases, leaving 12 bases between the germline ends. Germline assignment: CDR1 SGHAT and CDR2 FQNNGV. CDR3 in amino acids: CASSLSSGIGYTF. The CDR3 DNA reads as TGTGCCAGCAGCTTATCGTCGGGAATCGGCTACACCTTC.

The genes are TRBV6-1 and TRBJ2-3; D gene unclear. Germline V gene data show CDR1 as MNHNS and CDR2 as SASEGT. V was shortened by 3 bases and J by 0 bases, with 16 bases between the two germline ends. The length of the CDR3 is 17 residues. The CDR3 sequence is CASSEVGGSSSTDTQYF. The CDR3 bases are TGTGCCAGCAGTGAGGTTGGTGGGTCCTCTAGCACAGATACGCAGTATTTT.

The chain uses TRBV10-1 and TRBJ2-2, with 8 bases lining up with TRBD2. The junction had 2 bases not matched to a gene; V was cut back by 2 bases and J by 9 bases. This CDR3 region has 13 residues. Germline loops: CDR1 WNHNN, CDR2 SYGVQD (reference sequence). CDR3 sequence reads: CASSEREGRELFF. The CDR3, as DNA: TGCGCCAGCAGTGAGCGGGAGGGCCGGGAGCTGTTTTTT.

This clone has more than one count but fewer than ten. The J gene is TRBJ2-1, the V gene TRBV12-1. TRBV12-1 is listed as a pseudogene. The CDR3 sequence is 16 residues long. This CDR3 reads CASSFDTGLTYNEQFF. CDR3 nucleotide sequence: TGTGCCAGCAGCTTTGATACGGGCCTTACCTACAATGAGCAGTTCTTC.

This chain uses TRBV7-2 with TRBJ2-1, with D possibly TRBD2 on 5 matching bases. Deletions cut 1 base from V and 5 bases from J, with 12 bases between. The germline gives CDR1 SGHTA, CDR2 FQGNSA. CDR3 size: 15 residues. CDR3 DNA: TGTGCCAGCAGCTTAGTCGCCGGGAATAACAATGAGCAGTTCTTC. It translates to CASSLVAGNNNEQFF.

This chain links TRBV19 with TRBJ2-5; 9 positions agree with TRBD1. The CDR3 extends over 16 amino acids. Germline CDR1 is LNHDA and CDR2 is SQIVND (reference sequence). Trimming removed 4 bases from V and 5 bases from J; junction bases left unmatched: 11. The CDR3 DNA is TGTGCCAGTAGTACGGGACAGGGCTTTGGCTACGAGACCCAGTACTTC. This sequence encodes CASSTGQGFGYETQYF.

V and J are TRBV10-3 and TRBJ1-4; 12 bases line up with TRBD1. Germline CDR1 and CDR2: ENHRY and SYGVKD. Trimming took 3 bases from V and 3 from J; bases not matched to a gene: 5. The CDR3 sequence is 17 residues long. The CDR3 protein is CAISEPGQGAANEKLFF. DNA for the CDR3: TGTGCCATCAGTGAACCGGGACAGGGGGCGGCTAATGAAAAACTGTTTTTT.

The chain has TRBV28 and TRBJ2-7; the D is unclear. The CDR3 covers 11 residues. Germline V gene sequence: CDR1 MDHEN, CDR2 SYDVKM. Trimming stripped 5 bases from V and 5 bases from J, with 7 bases between. The CDR3 coding sequence is TGTGCCAGCAGTCTCCCCGACGAGCAGTACTTC. Protein product: CASSLPDEQYF.

This clone was seen only once. The chain joins TRBV9 to TRBJ2-7; TRBD1 agrees at 10 bases. Germline CDR1 reads SGDLS; CDR2 reads YYNGEE. The CDR3 is 15 residues long. V shed 4 bases, J shed 0 bases, and the junction held 4 bases outside the gene matches. Here the CDR3 DNA reads TGTGCCAGCAGCCCACGGGACAGGGGCTCCTACGAGCAGTACTTC. Translation: CASSPRDRGSYEQYF.

This clone has a handful of counts. The rearrangement joins TRBV15 to TRBJ1-6; D gene ambiguous. The germline V gene has CDR1 LNHNV and CDR2 YYDKDF (reference sequence). V was shortened by 1 base and J by 10 bases, with 17 bases between the two germline ends. The CDR3 runs 16 residues. CDR3 bases: TGTGCCACCAGCAGAGGGTTCACGTGGGGTGGATCACCCCTCCACTTT. Translation: CATSRGFTWGGSPLHF.

This clone was observed once. The rearrangement uses TRBV29-1 and TRBJ1-2; 9 nucleotides line up with TRBD1. The germline V gene has CDR1 SQVTM and CDR2 ANQGSEA. The CDR3 sequence is 12 residues long. The V gene end was trimmed by 7 bases and the J gene end by 8 bases; junction bases not matched to a gene: 8. The CDR3 region is CSATGGRGGYTF. The DNA of the CDR3 is TGCAGCGCTACAGGGGGCCGGGGCGGCTACACCTTC.

The chain employs TRBV6-1 and TRBJ2-5; D perhaps matches TRBD2 (6 bases). Germline V gene data show CDR1 as MNHNS and CDR2 as SASEGT. Trimming pared 6 bases from V and 4 bases from J, leaving 15 bases between. The CDR3 has 14 residues. CDR3 loop: CASRGAGSRETQYF. Here the CDR3 DNA reads TGTGCCAGCAGGGGAGCGGGTTCTCGAGAGACCCAGTACTTC.

The chain uses TRBV2 and TRBJ2-3, with D unresolved. Trimming left V 8 bases short and J 3 bases short, with 12 bases between. The CDR3 contains 13 residues. Germline V gene lookup returns CDR1 SNHLY and CDR2 FYNNEI. CDR3 residues: CASAWAVTDTQYF. In DNA form, the CDR3 reads TGTGCCAGCGCCTGGGCGGTAACAGATACGCAGTATTTT. The full variable domain, in which reference TRBV2 and TRBJ2-3 provide the parts outside the CDR3, is EPEVTQTPSHQVTQMGQEVILRCVPISNHLYFYWYRQILGQKVEFLVSFYNNEISEKSEIFDDQFSVERPDGSNFTLKIRSTKLEDSAMYFCASAWAVTDTQYFGPGTRLTVL.

The chain joins TRBV30 to TRBJ2-7; D not resolved. Trimming took off 3 bases at V and 12 bases at J, with 12 bases between the two ends. The CDR3 loop spans 10 amino acids. CDR1 and CDR2 (germline): GTSNPN, SVGIG (reference sequence). This CDR3 reads CAWRESGLYF. The CDR3 DNA sequence: TGTGCCTGGAGAGAGAGTGGGTTGTACTTC.

Remarks on this clone: One end of the junction is discordant with germline, which a read error may explain. J is TRBJ2-3 and V is TRBV6-1, with a possible D match to TRBD1 (6 bases). Per the germline V gene, CDR1 is MNHNS and CDR2 is SASEGT. The CDR3 is made up of 12 amino acids. The CDR3 region is CASREGGTAQYF. DNA of the CDR3: TGTGCCAGCAGAGAAGGGGGTACCGCGCAGTATTTT.

This rearrangement joins TRBV5-6 to TRBJ2-7; 7 bases fit TRBD2. This CDR3 is built from 15 residues. CDR1 and CDR2 (germline): SGHDT, YYEEEE. V lost 4 bases and J lost 3; bases outside the gene matches: 10. The CDR3 nucleotides are TGTGCCAGCAGCAAGGACTGGGGGGGGTTCTACGAGCAGTACTTC. It specifies CASSKDWGGFYEQYF.

The V call is TRBV6-4, the J call TRBJ2-1; weak D call: TRBD1 (5 bases). Per the germline V gene, CDR1 is MRHNA and CDR2 is SNTAGT. Trimming cost V 4 bases and J 7 bases, with 14 bases left between them. This CDR3 has 14 amino acids. CDR3 protein: CASSAITGVNEQFF. The CDR3, as DNA: TGTGCCAGCAGTGCTATCACAGGCGTAAATGAGCAGTTCTTC.

The gene calls are TRBV7-3 and TRBJ1-5; D gene unclear. Trimming shortened V by 6 bases and J by 3 bases, and 9 bases separated the two germline ends. The CDR3 is made up of 13 amino acids. Germline values: CDR1 SGHTA, CDR2 FQGTGA. DNA for the CDR3: TGTGCCAGCAGTCGGGAGCCCAATCAGCCCCAGCATTTT. Protein: CASSREPNQPQHF.

The chain is built from TRBV7-9 and TRBJ2-5, with 10 bases matching TRBD2. J lost 5 bases, V lost 5 bases, and 14 bases had no gene match. Germline V gene data show CDR1 as SEHNR and CDR2 as FQNEAQ (reference sequence). CDR3 length: 17 residues. In nucleotides, the CDR3 is TGTGCCAGCAGCCGGTCTAGCGGGGGATCCGGGGGGGAGACCCAGTACTTC. It is translated as CASSRSSGGSGGETQYF.

This chain uses TRBV6-4 with TRBJ1-5; perhaps TRBD1 as D (5 bases). The germline CDR1 and CDR2 sequences are MRHNA and SNTAGT. The V gene lost 3 bases and the J gene lost 3 bases, with 6 bases spanning the gap. The CDR3 has 13 residues. CDR3 in DNA: TGTGCCAGCAGTGAGGGGCACAATCAGCCCCAGCATTTT. Protein: CASSEGHNQPQHF.

The chain has TRBV13 and TRBJ2-7; D gene uncertain. CDR3 length: 13 amino acids. The V end was cut by 0 bases, the J end by 7 bases, with 10 bases between. Germline CDR1 reads PRHDT; CDR2 reads FYEKMQ (reference sequence). CDR3 sequence: CASSLGMAREQYF. In nucleotides, the CDR3 is TGTGCCAGCAGCTTAGGGATGGCTCGTGAGCAGTACTTC.

This clone was picked up one time. The chain uses TRBV7-9 and TRBJ2-2; tentative D call: TRBD1 (5 bases). CDR1 SEHNR and CDR2 FQNEAQ come from the germline V gene (reference sequence). Deletions cut 5 bases from V and 5 bases from J, with 21 bases between. The CDR3 covers 17 residues. The CDR3 DNA sequence: TGTGCCAGCAGCCCTCCCCGGCAGGGCCCAGATACCGGGGAGCTGTTTTTT. Translated, it gives CASSPPRQGPDTGELFF.

This clone was detected a few times. This chain uses TRBV6-4 with TRBJ2-2, with 9 bases that match TRBD2. Unmatched junction bases numbered 10, after V lost 6 bases and J lost 2 bases. The V gene's germline CDR1 is MRHNA and CDR2 SNTAGT. This CDR3 is built from 17 residues. In nucleotides, the CDR3 is TGTGCCAGCAGAGAGGGGGCAGCGGGAGGCAACACCGGGGAGCTGTTTTTT. Protein product: CASREGAAGGNTGELFF.

The chain uses TRBV6-5 and TRBJ1-2; D not certain. CDR1 and CDR2 from the germline V gene are MNHEY and SVGAGI. Deletions cut 4 bases from V and 6 bases from J, with 9 bases between. CDR3 size: 12 residues. CDR3 sequence reads: CASSLGGNGYTF. The CDR3, as DNA: TGTGCCAGCAGTTTAGGAGGAAATGGCTACACCTTC.